The 10 T cell receptor beta chains in this list originate from one sample, sequenced in a study of blood T cell repertoires in COVID-19. The protocol was immunoSEQ multiplex PCR, while the TCRdb copy is restricted to in-frame clones and leaves out a portion. The sample holds fewer than 85,000 clones, roughly 78% seen once. Sample: peripheral blood. The receptor set was obtained from a man aged 55 to 70 with active or convalescent COVID-19.

The CDR3 DNA reads TGTGCCAGCAGTCCCCGGCTAGCGGGGGCCCAAGAGACCCAGTACTTC. It encodes CASSPRLAGAQETQYF. This chain connects TRBV28 to TRBJ2-5, with TRBD2 identical over 10 bases. The CDR3 length is 16 residues. J lost 1 base, V lost 5 bases, and 7 bases had no gene match. The germline V gene encodes CDR1 MDHEN and CDR2 SYDVKM.

The chain has TRBV19 and TRBJ2-5; D remains unclear. This CDR3 is built from 13 residues. Germline V lookup: CDR1 LNHDA, CDR2 SQIVND (reference sequence). V gave up 6 bases and J gave up 2 bases, with 10 bases separating them. The CDR3 DNA reads TGTGCCAGTAGAGAGAGGCCTCAAGAGACCCAGTACTTC. Protein product: CASRERPQETQYF.

This clone was observed a single time. The chain couples TRBV18 to TRBJ2-7, with D possibly being TRBD2 (5 bases). The germline V and J ends were trimmed by 0 bases and 0 bases, with 9 bases remaining between them. This CDR3 contains 15 residues. Per the germline V gene, CDR1 is KGHSH and CDR2 is LQKENI. The DNA of the CDR3 is TGTGCCAGCTCACCACCGAGGGCCGGCTCCTACGAGCAGTACTTC. Translation gives CASSPPRAGSYEQYF.

V gene TRBV5-1 combines with J gene TRBJ2-5, with D possibly being TRBD2 (6 bases). V was trimmed by 4 bases and J by 2 bases, leaving 12 bases between them. This CDR3 spans 14 amino acids. Germline CDR1 SGHRS, CDR2 YFSETQ. CDR3 nucleotide sequence: TGCGCCAGCAGCGGACCGGGGGTTCAAGAGACCCAGTACTTC. Amino acid sequence: CASSGPGVQETQYF. Full variable domain (outside the CDR3, taken from reference TRBV5-1 and TRBJ2-5): KAGVTQTPRYLIKTRGQQVTLSCSPISGHRSVSWYQQTPGQGLQFLFEYFSETQRNKGNFPGRFSGRQFSNSRSEMNVSTLELGDSALYLCASSGPGVQETQYFGPGTRLLVL.

The chain carries TRBV2 and TRBJ1-2; 10 nucleotides agree with TRBD1. CDR1 and CDR2 from the germline V gene are SNHLY and FYNNEI. J lost 7 bases, V lost 9 bases, and 11 bases had no gene match. The CDR3 runs 14 residues. CDR3 amino acids: CASSLGQGLIGYTF. CDR3 DNA: TGTGCCAGTTCCTTGGGACAGGGGTTGATTGGCTACACCTTC. Complete variable domain (other parts from reference TRBV2 and TRBJ1-2): EPEVTQTPSHQVTQMGQEVILRCVPISNHLYFYWYRQILGQKVEFLVSFYNNEISEKSEIFDDQFSVERPDGSNFTLKIRSTKLEDSAMYFCASSLGQGLIGYTFGSGTRLTVV.

The sample holds many counts of this clone. V gene TRBV7-3 combines with J gene TRBJ2-3; 13 bases match TRBD2. This CDR3 contains 15 residues. The germline V gene encodes CDR1 SGHTA and CDR2 FQGTGA. Trimming cost V 6 bases and J 5 bases; bases outside gene matches: 5. The CDR3 nucleotides are TGTGCCAGCAGTAGACTAGCGGGGGGTGAAGATACGCAGTATTTT. Translated, it gives CASSRLAGGEDTQYF.

This clone was counted a few times. The chain joins TRBV6-2 or TRBV6-3 to TRBJ1-5; tentative D call: TRBD1 (6 bases). This CDR3 spans 16 amino acids. V lost 4 bases and J 2 bases, leaving 15 bases between the germline ends. Germline V CDR1 and CDR2: MNHEY, SVGEGT. CDR3 amino acids: CASSSQQGGGNQPQHF. The CDR3 region has the DNA TGTGCCAGCAGTTCTCAACAGGGTGGTGGCAATCAGCCCCAGCATTTT.

There are a few counts of this clone. V is TRBV7-4 and J is TRBJ2-1, with D uncertain. In germline, CDR1 is SGHVT, CDR2 SQSDAQ. This CDR3 is 13 amino acids long. V shed 4 bases and J shed 4 bases, with 8 bases lying between them. The CDR3 DNA follows: TGTGCCAGCAGCTGCCGCCAGTACAATGAGCAGTTCTTC. Protein product: CASSCRQYNEQFF. Variable domain in full (rest from reference TRBV7-4 and TRBJ2-1): GAGVSQSPRYKVAKRGRDVALRCDSISGHVTLYWYRQTLGQGSEVLTYSQSDAQRDKSGRPSGRFSAERPERSVSTLKIQRTEQGDSAVYLCASSCRQYNEQFFGPGTRLTVL.

The V and J genes are TRBV5-5 and TRBJ2-7, with D maybe TRBD1 (5 bases). Germline CDR1 is SGHKS and CDR2 is YYEKEE (reference sequence). This CDR3 spans 12 amino acids. Trimming took 2 bases from V and 7 from J, leaving 10 bases between them. The CDR3 loop is CASSFQGDEQYF. For the CDR3, the DNA is TGTGCCAGCAGCTTTCAGGGTGATGAGCAGTACTTC.

The rearrangement links TRBV7-9 to TRBJ1-5; TRBD1 matches at 7 bases. The V and J ends lost 5 bases and 0 bases, in that order; junction bases with no gene match: 4. Germline values: CDR1 SEHNR, CDR2 FQNEAQ (reference sequence). The CDR3 sequence is 15 residues long. The DNA for the CDR3 is TGTGCCAGCAGCGCCAGGGGGGATAGCAATCAGCCCCAGCATTTT. It yields the protein CASSARGDSNQPQHF.